The 9 T cell receptor beta chains reported below all come from one sample, sequenced in a study of CD8+CD57+ T cells in acquired aplastic anemia. The template used for profiling TCR beta VDJ and CDR3 was genomic DNA. TCRdb fed the reads into MiXCR, producing one record per CDR3 protein. The data hold 150,000 to 170,000 distinct CDR3 sequences, with 52% observed a single time. CD8+CD57+ cell expansion, shown by flow cytometry, had occurred in the patients selected for sequencing. Input material: sorted CD4+, CD8+, or CD8+CD57+ T cells (not recorded which) from PBMCs. All receptors come from a human donor with aplastic anemia.

This sequence joins TRBV19 and TRBJ1-6, with 8 nucleotides matching TRBD1. The CDR3 totals 14 residues. Germline CDR1 reads LNHDA; CDR2 reads SQIVND (reference sequence). The ends lost 8 bases at V and 2 bases at J; junction bases unmatched: 2. The CDR3 loop is CASGDRTYNSPLHF. In DNA, the CDR3 is TGTGCCAGTGGGGACAGGACCTATAATTCACCCCTCCACTTT.

A single count supports this clonotype. The gene calls are TRBV12-3 or TRBV12-4 and TRBJ2-2; D may be TRBD2 (6 bases). V shed 6 bases and J shed 6 bases, with 14 bases lying between them. This CDR3 comprises 14 residues. The CDR3 coding sequence is TGTGCCAGCAGCTTTGGGCTAGCGCCCGGGGAGCTGTTTTTT. Its translation is CASSFGLAPGELFF.

This clonotype was seen a handful of times. CDR3 DNA sequence: TGCAGTGCTAGCGAGGGGGGCGGGTATGGCTACACCTTC. It encodes CSASEGGGYGYTF. The rearrangement uses TRBV20-1 and TRBJ1-2; possibly TRBD1 for D (6 bases). The V gene lost 3 bases and the J gene lost 5 bases, with 13 bases spanning the gap. The CDR3 is 13 residues long. The V gene's germline CDR1 is DFQATT and CDR2 SNEGSKA (reference sequence).

J is TRBJ2-1 and V is TRBV24-1, with 9 bases lining up with TRBD1. CDR1 is KGHDR, CDR2 SFDVKD, per germline. V shed 4 bases, J shed 1 base, and the junction held 7 bases outside the gene matches. CDR3 size: 17 residues. DNA of the CDR3: TGTGCCACCAGTGACCGAAACAGGGGGCCGTCCTACAATGAGCAGTTCTTC. This encodes CATSDRNRGPSYNEQFF.

With regard to this clonotype: Mismatch with germline at one junction end may stem from a read error. The chain has TRBV5-1 and TRBJ2-5, with 11 bases matching TRBD1. The CDR3 sequence is 15 residues long. Germline loops: CDR1 SGHRS, CDR2 YFSETQ. Written as DNA, the CDR3 is TGCGCCAGCAGCCCGGACAGGGGGCAGGGGGAGACTCAGTACTTC. Residues: CASSPDRGQGETQYF.

This clonotype has a handful of counts. The chain links TRBV12-3 or TRBV12-4 to TRBJ1-2; 8 bases line up with TRBD1. With V trimmed by 7 bases and J by 4 bases, 2 bases remained unmatched. The CDR3 covers 12 residues. This CDR3 reads CASTDRAYGYTF. CDR3 coding DNA: TGTGCCAGCACGGACAGGGCCTATGGCTACACCTTC.

This clonotype was seen ten or more times. A read error may explain this, as a much larger clone is one base away. V gene TRBV15 combines with J gene TRBJ1-3; the D is unclear. Trimming shortened V by 1 base and J by 2 bases, and 9 bases separated the two germline ends. This CDR3 has 15 residues. Germline V gene sequence: CDR1 LNHNV, CDR2 YYDKDF (reference sequence). CDR3 loop: CATSRGEGTGNTIYF. CDR3 nucleotides: TGTGCCACCAGCAGAGGAGAAGGTACTGGAAACACCATATATTTT.

J is TRBJ2-7 and V is TRBV2; the D gene is possibly TRBD1 (6 bases). The CDR3 is 14 amino acids. V gave up 7 bases and J gave up 5 bases, with 18 bases separating them. Per the germline V gene, CDR1 is SNHLY and CDR2 is FYNNEI. The CDR3 region has the DNA TGTGCCAGCACAGTTTACGGGACACAGGACGAGCAGTACTTC. Amino acids: CASTVYGTQDEQYF.

This clonotype has a handful of counts. V and J are TRBV29-1 and TRBJ1-2; 9 bases are a match to TRBD1. Germline loops: CDR1 SQVTM, CDR2 ANQGSEA. CDR3 size: 15 residues. Trimming cost V 5 bases and J 0 bases; bases outside gene matches: 7. As DNA, the CDR3 is TGCAGCGTTCCCCGGGGACAGGGAGCTAACTATGGCTACACCTTC. Protein product: CSVPRGQGANYGYTF.